This T cell receptor (beta chain) was identified in a study of blood T cells in healthy people across ages. Overall study: Template switching retrieved approximately one barcoded beta molecule for each two T cells.

The donors, healthy Caucasians from Russia, were aged about 6 to 95. The sample holds a few counts of this clonotype. As yet, its antigen is unknown. With a J-beta primer mix and a sample-barcoded 5' primer, a second PCR ran 7 to 11 cycles. Each cDNA molecule received a tag from a template-switch adaptor that had 12 random nucleotides. Via MiXCR, TCRdb re-called the 5' RACE reads, giving one row per CDR3 protein. Of 1.8 million or so distinct CDR3 sequences in the sample, about two fifths are singletons; the top ten hold roughly 23%. Study findings and constraints: Unknown CMV status may confound age-related changes in expanded clones.

The sequencing input was blood. This sequence was found in a human donor in good health.

CDR3 DNA sequence: TGTGCCAGCAGTGAATCGGCAGGGACCTACAATGAGCAGTTCTTC. Its translation: CASSESAGTYNEQFF. The rearrangement links TRBV2 to TRBJ2-1; tentatively, D is TRBD1 (5 bases). Trimming cost V 2 bases and J 2 bases, with 10 bases left between them. The CDR3 length is 15 residues. CDR1 is SNHLY, CDR2 FYNNEI, per germline.